One and the same sample provided the 4 T cell receptor beta chains below, sequenced in a study of T cell responses to AZD1222 COVID-19 vaccine. The table came from immunoSEQ multiplex PCR; TCRdb's copy has only in-frame clones and leaves some out. The data contain over 60,000 clones, more than 75% of them singletons. The material was peripheral blood, obtained on day 0 of AZD1222 vaccination. The receptor source for this set is an adult in good health.

This chain links TRBV30 with TRBJ2-1; tentatively, D is TRBD2 (6 bases). The CDR3 spans 13 residues. Trimming took off 0 bases at V and 6 bases at J, with 9 bases between the two ends. Germline assignment: CDR1 GTSNPN and CDR2 SVGIG (reference sequence). The CDR3 DNA reads TGTGCCTGGAGTGTAGGTAGCGGCAATGAGCAGTTCTTC. It translates to CAWSVGSGNEQFF.

CDR3: CASSLAPRGRNSPLHF. The CDR3 DNA follows: TGTGCCAGCAGCTTAGCCCCGAGGGGCAGGAATTCACCCCTCCACTTT. The chain carries TRBV11-2 and TRBJ1-6, with D perhaps matching TRBD1 (5 bases). Germline V lookup: CDR1 SGHAT, CDR2 FQNNGV. This CDR3 has 16 residues. The V gene lost 1 base and the J gene lost 7 bases, with 14 bases spanning the gap. Complete variable domain (other parts from reference TRBV11-2 and TRBJ1-6): EAGVAQSPRYKIIEKRQSVAFWCNPISGHATLYWYQQILGQGPKLLIQFQNNGVVDDSQLPKDRFSAERLKGVDSTLKIQPAKLEDSAVYLCASSLAPRGRNSPLHFGNGTRLTVT.

The genes are TRBV10-3 and TRBJ1-1; perhaps TRBD1 as D (6 bases). This CDR3 is 14 amino acids long. The germline V gene has CDR1 ENHRY and CDR2 SYGVKD. Between the trimmed V and J ends, which lost 2 bases and 3 bases, there was a span of 10 bases. DNA of the CDR3: TGTGCCATCAGTGAGGGGGGCTCGGACACTGAAGCTTTCTTT. This encodes CAISEGGSDTEAFF.

The chain carries TRBV12-3 or TRBV12-4 and TRBJ1-5; no firm D call. The CDR3 has 12 residues. Trimming stripped 3 bases from V and 7 bases from J, with 7 bases between. The CDR3 sequence: CASSFRKQPQHF. CDR3 DNA: TGTGCCAGCAGTTTTCGAAAGCAGCCCCAGCATTTT.